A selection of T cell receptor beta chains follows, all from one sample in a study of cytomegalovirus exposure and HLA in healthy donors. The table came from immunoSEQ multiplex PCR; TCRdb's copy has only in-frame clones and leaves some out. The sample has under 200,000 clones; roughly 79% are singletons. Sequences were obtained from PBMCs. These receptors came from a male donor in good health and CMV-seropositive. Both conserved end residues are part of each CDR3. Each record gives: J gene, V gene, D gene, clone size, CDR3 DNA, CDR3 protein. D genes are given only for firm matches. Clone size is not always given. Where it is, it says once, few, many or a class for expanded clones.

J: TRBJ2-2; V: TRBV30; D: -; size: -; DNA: TGTGCCTGGAGGGGTGGCAGGGTAAACACCGGGGAGCTGTTTTTT; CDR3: CAWRGGRVNTGELFF
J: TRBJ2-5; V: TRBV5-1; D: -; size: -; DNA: TGCGCCAGCAGCTTGGGAGGGGGGGGTTACCAAGAGACCCAGTACTTC; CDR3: CASSLGGGGYQETQYF
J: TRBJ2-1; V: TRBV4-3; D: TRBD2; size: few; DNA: TGCGCCAGCAGCCAAGCGGCTAGCGGGGGGGCTAGCTCCTACAATGAGCAGTTCTTC; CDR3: CASSQAASGGASSYNEQFF
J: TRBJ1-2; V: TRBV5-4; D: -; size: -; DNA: TGTGCCAGCAGCTTGACAGGTTCTAACTATGGCTACACCTTC; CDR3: CASSLTGSNYGYTF
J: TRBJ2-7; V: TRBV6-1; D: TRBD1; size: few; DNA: TGTGCCATCTGGCCGACAGGGCGAAGCTCCTACGAGCAGTACTTC; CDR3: CAIWPTGRSSYEQYF
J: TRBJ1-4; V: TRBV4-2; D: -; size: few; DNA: TGTGCCAGCAGCCGGCAGGGTGGAGTGACTAATGAAAAACTGTTTTTT; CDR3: CASSRQGGVTNEKLFF
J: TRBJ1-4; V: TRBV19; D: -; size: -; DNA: TGTGCCAGTAGTGGAGGTTTCGGGGATGAAAAACTGTTTTTT; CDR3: CASSGGFGDEKLFF
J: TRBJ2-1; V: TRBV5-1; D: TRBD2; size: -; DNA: TGCGCCAGCAGCTTCTTTAGCGGGGGGGCCAATGAGCAGTTCTTC; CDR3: CASSFFSGGANEQFF
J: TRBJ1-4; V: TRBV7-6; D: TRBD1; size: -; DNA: TGTGCCAGCAGTTTAACAGGGGGCAGTGAAAAACTGTTTTTT; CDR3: CASSLTGGSEKLFF
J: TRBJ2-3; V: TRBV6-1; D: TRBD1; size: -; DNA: TGTGCCAGTAAATTACAGGGGGCTACAGATACGCAGTATTTT; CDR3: CASKLQGATDTQYF
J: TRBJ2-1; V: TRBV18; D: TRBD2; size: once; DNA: TGTGCCAGCACCGATAGCGGGGGGTACAATGAGCAGTTCTTC; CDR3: CASTDSGGYNEQFF
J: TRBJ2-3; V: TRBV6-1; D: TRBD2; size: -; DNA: TGTGCCAGCAGTGGGACTAGAAGTCGCCCCGCAGATACGCAGTATTTT; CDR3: CASSGTRSRPADTQYF
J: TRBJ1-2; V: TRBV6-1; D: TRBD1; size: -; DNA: TGTGCCAGCAGCCGGGACAGCAAATATGGCTACACCTTC; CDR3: CASSRDSKYGYTF
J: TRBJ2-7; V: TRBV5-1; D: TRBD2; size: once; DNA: TGCGCCAGCAGCTTGGGGGGGGGAGTCTACGAGCAGTACTTC; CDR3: CASSLGGGVYEQYF
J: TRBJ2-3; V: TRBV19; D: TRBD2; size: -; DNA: TGTGCCACCCGGGAGGGGCTTGAGATGGATACGCAGTATTTT; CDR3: CATREGLEMDTQYF
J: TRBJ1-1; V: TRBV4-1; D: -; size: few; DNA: TGCGCCAGCAGCCGATCAGGGGTTTTGAGGAACACTGAAGCTTTCTTT; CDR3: CASSRSGVLRNTEAFF
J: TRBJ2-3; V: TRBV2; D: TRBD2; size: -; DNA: TGTGCCAGCAGTGGCTCGGGAACTAGCGCAACCACAGATACGCAGTATTTT; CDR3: CASSGSGTSATTDTQYF
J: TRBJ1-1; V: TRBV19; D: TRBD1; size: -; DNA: TGTGCCAGTAGTCCCGGGACAGGGTACCCTTCAGGAGCTTTCTTT; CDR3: CASSPGTGYPSGAFF
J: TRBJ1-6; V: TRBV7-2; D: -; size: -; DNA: TGTGCCAGCAGCTTAGGCAGATACTCCTATAATTCACCCCTCCACTTT; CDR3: CASSLGRYSYNSPLHF
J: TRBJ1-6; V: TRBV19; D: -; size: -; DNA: TGTGCCAGTAACCGAGGTTTCCAGGGAGGCTCACCCCTCCACTTT; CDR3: CASNRGFQGGSPLHF
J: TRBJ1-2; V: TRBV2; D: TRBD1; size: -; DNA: TGTGCCAGCAGGGGCTCGACAGGGGAGGACTATGGCTACACCTTC; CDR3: CASRGSTGEDYGYTF
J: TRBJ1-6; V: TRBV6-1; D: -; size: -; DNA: TGTGCCAGCAGGCGGGGTTCCGATTCACCCCTCCACTTT; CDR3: CASRRGSDSPLHF
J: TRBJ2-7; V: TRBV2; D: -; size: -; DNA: TGTGCCAGCAGCAGGGTCTCCTACGAGCAGTACTTC; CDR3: CASSRVSYEQYF
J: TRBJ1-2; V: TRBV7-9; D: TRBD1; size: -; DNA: TGTGCCAGCAGTACTTCCGGGACAGGGGCCTACTATGATGGCTACACCTTC; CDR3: CASSTSGTGAYYDGYTF
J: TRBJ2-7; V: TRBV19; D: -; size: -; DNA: TGTGCCAGTAGCTTGACAGGTAGTTACTCCTACGAGCAGTACTTC; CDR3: CASSLTGSYSYEQYF
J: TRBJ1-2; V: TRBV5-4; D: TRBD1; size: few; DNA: TGTGCCAGCAGCTTGGAGTATTGGACAGGGGAAGGCTACACCTTC; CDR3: CASSLEYWTGEGYTF
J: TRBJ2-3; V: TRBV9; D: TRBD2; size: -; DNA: TGTGCCAGCAGCCCCGGGGTAGCGGGGGTGTTTGGTTCGCAGTATTTT; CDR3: CASSPGVAGVFGSQYF
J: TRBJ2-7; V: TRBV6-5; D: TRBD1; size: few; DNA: TGTGCCAGCAGGCCGGACAGGGACTTCACCTACGAGCAGTACTTC; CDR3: CASRPDRDFTYEQYF
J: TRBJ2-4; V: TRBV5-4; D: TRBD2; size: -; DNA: TGTGCCAGCAGCACAGCGGGGGTGGCGGGGATTCAGTACTTC; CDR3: CASSTAGVAGIQYF
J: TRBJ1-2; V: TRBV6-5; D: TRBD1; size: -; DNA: TGTGCCAGCAGTTCCACAAGGGACAGAACTAACTATGGCTACACCTTC; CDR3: CASSSTRDRTNYGYTF
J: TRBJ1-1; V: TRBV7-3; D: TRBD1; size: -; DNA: TGTGCCAGCAGCCAGCGTTCCCTAGACAGGGTTGGCACTGAAGCTTTCTTT; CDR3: CASSQRSLDRVGTEAFF
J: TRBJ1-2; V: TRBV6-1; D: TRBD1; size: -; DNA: TGTGCCAGCAGCGGGACAGGGGGTTGGTATGGCTACACCTTC; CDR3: CASSGTGGWYGYTF
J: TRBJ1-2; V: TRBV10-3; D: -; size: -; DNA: TGTGCCATCAGTGAGCCAGGGAGGTCTCAGGACTATGGCTACACCTTC; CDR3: CAISEPGRSQDYGYTF
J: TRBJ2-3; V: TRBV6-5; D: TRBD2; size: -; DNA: TGTGCCAGCAGTACCCCTAGCGGGGGTGGGGATACGCAGTATTTT; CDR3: CASSTPSGGGDTQYF
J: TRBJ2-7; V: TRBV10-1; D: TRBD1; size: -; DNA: TGCGCCAGCGGCCAGCCCGGGACAGAGAACTCCTACGAGCAGTACTTC; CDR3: CASGQPGTENSYEQYF
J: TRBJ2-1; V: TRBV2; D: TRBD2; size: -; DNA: TGTGCCAGCACTAGACTAGCGGACAGCTCCTACAATGAGCAGTTCTTC; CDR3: CASTRLADSSYNEQFF
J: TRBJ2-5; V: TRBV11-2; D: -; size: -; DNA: TGTGCCAGCAGCTTAAGGGGGACCACGGGCGAGACCCAGTACTTC; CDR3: CASSLRGTTGETQYF
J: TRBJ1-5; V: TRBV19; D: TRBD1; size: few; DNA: TGTGCCAGTAGTATTACAGGGGGCGTTCAGCAGCCCCAGCATTTT; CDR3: CASSITGGVQQPQHF
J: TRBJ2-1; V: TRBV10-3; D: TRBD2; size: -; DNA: TGTGCCATCAGGGCCTTAGCGGGGGCGTGGATGAATGAGCAGTTCTTC; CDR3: CAIRALAGAWMNEQFF
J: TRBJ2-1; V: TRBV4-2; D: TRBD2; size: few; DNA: TGTGCCAGCAGCCCTCTCGGACTAGCGGTTTACAATGAGCAGTTCTTC; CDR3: CASSPLGLAVYNEQFF
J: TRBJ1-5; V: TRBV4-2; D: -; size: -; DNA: TGTGCCAGCAGCCCCACCGGTGAGGGTATTGTGGGTCAGCCCCAGCATTTT; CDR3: CASSPTGEGIVGQPQHF
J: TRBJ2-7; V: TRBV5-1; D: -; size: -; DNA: TGCGCCAGCAGCTTACAGGCAAGCTCCTACGAGCAGTACTTC; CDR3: CASSLQASSYEQYF
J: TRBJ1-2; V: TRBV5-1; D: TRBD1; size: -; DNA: TGCGCCAGCAGCTTACAGGGGCTTAATAGCTATGGCTACACCTTC; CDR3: CASSLQGLNSYGYTF
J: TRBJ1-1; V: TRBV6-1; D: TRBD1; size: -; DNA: TGTGCCAGCGGGACAGCTATGAACACTGAAGCTTTCTTT; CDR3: CASGTAMNTEAFF
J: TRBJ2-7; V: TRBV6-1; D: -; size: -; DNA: TGTGCCAGCAGGCAGGACAGTTTTTCCTACGAGCAGTACTTC; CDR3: CASRQDSFSYEQYF
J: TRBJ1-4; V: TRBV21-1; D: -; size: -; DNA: TGTGCCAGCAGCAAAGCCCCTTGGGGAGGAACTAATGAAAAACTGTTTTTT; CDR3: CASSKAPWGGTNEKLFF
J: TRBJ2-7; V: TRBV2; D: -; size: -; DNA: TGTGCCAGCCTCCAGGGGGGAGTCCAGCAGTACTTC; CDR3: CASLQGGVQQYF
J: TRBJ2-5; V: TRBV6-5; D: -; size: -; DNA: TGTGCCAGCACCCAAGGGGGGGGTGGAGGGACCCAGTACTTC; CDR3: CASTQGGGGGTQYF
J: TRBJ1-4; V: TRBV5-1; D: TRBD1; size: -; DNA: TGCGCCAGCAGCTACACCACTGGGGGGACAGGGGTTGAAAAACTGTTTTTT; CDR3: CASSYTTGGTGVEKLFF
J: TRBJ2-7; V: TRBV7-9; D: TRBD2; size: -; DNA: TGTGCCAGCAGCTTGGGGTTGGGACTAGCGGGGGGAGAGCAGTACTTC; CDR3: CASSLGLGLAGGEQYF
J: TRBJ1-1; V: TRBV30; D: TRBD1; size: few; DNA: TGTGCCTGGAGTGCACAGGGGGACGCTTTCTTT; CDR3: CAWSAQGDAFF
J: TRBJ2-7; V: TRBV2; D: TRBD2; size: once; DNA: TGTGCCAGCAGCTTCAACGGGGGGGCCCCCTACGAGCAGTACTTC; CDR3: CASSFNGGAPYEQYF
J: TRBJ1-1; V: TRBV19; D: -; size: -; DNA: TGTGCCAGTAGTTGGGCTTTGAACACTGAAGCTTTCTTT; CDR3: CASSWALNTEAFF